These 5 T cell receptor beta chains originate from one sample sequenced in a study of cytomegalovirus exposure and HLA in healthy donors. PCR used 60 Vbeta primers and 13 Jbeta primers. The repertoire was sequenced with immunoSEQ multiplex PCR; TCRdb's copy has only in-frame clones and lacks some. The profile covers some 150,000 clones, with roughly four fifths appearing a single time and around 11% taken by the ten largest. The source material was PBMCs. These receptors came from a man aged 45-65 years in good health and CMV-seropositive.

In DNA, the CDR3 is TGTGCCAGCTCACCTGGCCAGGGTGGAAACACCATATATTTT. This gives the protein CASSPGQGGNTIYF. V gene TRBV18 combines with J gene TRBJ1-3; D might be TRBD1 (5 bases). Trimming removed 3 bases at V and 3 bases at J, with 9 bases between. The germline V gene encodes CDR1 KGHSH and CDR2 LQKENI. This CDR3 is 14 amino acids long.

The V gene is TRBV6-5, the J gene TRBJ1-1; TRBD1 might be the D (5 bases). V lost 4 bases and J lost 1, with 13 bases in between. Germline V gene lookup returns CDR1 MNHEY and CDR2 SVGAGI. This CDR3 region has 15 residues. The CDR3 loop is CASSFSQVANTEAFF. In DNA form, the CDR3 reads TGTGCCAGCAGTTTTTCACAGGTGGCGAACACTGAAGCTTTCTTT.

The J gene is TRBJ1-1, the V gene TRBV6-5; unclear D gene. The CDR3 consists of 14 residues. Trimming pared 0 bases from V and 7 bases from J, leaving 12 bases between. Germline V gene lookup returns CDR1 MNHEY and CDR2 SVGAGI. CDR3 residues: CASSYSPGEVEAFF. For the CDR3, the DNA is TGTGCCAGCAGTTACTCCCCCGGGGAGGTTGAAGCTTTCTTT.

The CDR3 DNA follows: TGTGCCAGCAGGGATTACCAGGGGACTAATGAAAAACTGTTTTTT. Residues: CASRDYQGTNEKLFF. This chain joins TRBV6-5 and TRBJ1-4; possible D gene TRBD1, 6 bases. V dropped 6 bases and J dropped 2 bases, with 13 bases sitting between them. The CDR3 is 15 residues long. Germline-derived CDR1 and CDR2 are MNHEY and SVGAGI.

The chain joins TRBV4-2 to TRBJ2-7, with 11 bases aligning to TRBD2. Germline CDR1 and CDR2: LGHNA and YNFKEQ. J was trimmed by 5 bases and V by 1 base; bases with no gene match: 13. The CDR3 has 18 amino acids. The CDR3 DNA reads as TGTGCCAGCAGCCAAGTAAAGCGTAGCGGGAGGGTTGAGGACGAGCAGTACTTC. Amino acids: CASSQVKRSGRVEDEQYF.